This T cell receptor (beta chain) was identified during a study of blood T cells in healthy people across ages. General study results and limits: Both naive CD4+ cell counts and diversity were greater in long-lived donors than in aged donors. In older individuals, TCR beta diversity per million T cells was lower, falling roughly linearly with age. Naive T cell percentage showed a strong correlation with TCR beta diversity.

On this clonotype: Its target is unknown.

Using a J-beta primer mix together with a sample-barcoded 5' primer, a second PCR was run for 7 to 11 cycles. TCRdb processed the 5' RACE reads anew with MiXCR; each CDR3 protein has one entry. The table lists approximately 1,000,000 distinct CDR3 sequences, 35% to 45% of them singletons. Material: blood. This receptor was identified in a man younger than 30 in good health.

The CDR3 sequence: CASSPGERGHFTEAFF. CDR3 in DNA: TGTGCCAGCAGCCCCGGCGAGAGGGGGCATTTCACTGAAGCTTTCTTT. The V and J genes are TRBV9 and TRBJ1-1, with 7 nucleotides matching TRBD1. Germline assignment: CDR1 SGDLS and CDR2 YYNGEE. The trim removed 4 bases at V and 4 bases at J, leaving 13 bases unmatched. CDR3 length: 16 residues.